This T cell receptor beta chain was recovered during a study of blood T cell repertoires in COVID-19. Study background: COVID-19 samples from acute and convalescent phases originated in the United States, Italy and Spain. The cDNA or gDNA used as material had been derived from T cells, B-cell-depleted T cells, or PBMCs.

Original handling: How many nucleated cells were present was estimated from reference gene primer amplification. TCRdb's table, derived via immunoSEQ multiplex PCR, lists solely in-frame clones and lacks some. V and J calls and clone size are as listed in that table; D and trimming were resolved from the DNA. The sample carries under 150,000 clones, approximately 85% recorded once. Patients of the Seattle cohort, enrolled during active infection, were followed longitudinally. Germline assignment: CDR1 SGHTA and CDR2 FQGNSA. The CDR3 spans 13 residues. V lost 5 bases, J lost 2 bases, and 10 bases lay in between.

The chain is built from TRBV7-2 and TRBJ2-7, with D possibly being TRBD1 (5 bases). The sequencing sample was made of peripheral blood. The TCR comes from an older woman with COVID-19, enrolled during active disease. CDR3 coding DNA: TGTGCCAGCAGCACCAGGGTTGCCTACGAGCAGTACTTC. Encoded protein: CASSTRVAYEQYF.